What follows is one T cell receptor beta chain and its context. This clonotype showed up just a few times. Its antigen is still unknown. Per-base quality was not reported, and no clone a single base away is much larger than it. CDR1 and CDR2, per the germline V gene (reference sequence), are LNHDA and SQIVND. At the junction V is shortened by 1 base and J by 5 bases, with 18 bases in between. From the cysteine up to the phenylalanine, the CDR3 has a length of 16 residues. The DNA shown is the 48-base CDR3, in frame from base 1. This record belongs to a study of T cells in Graves' hyperthyroidism and ophthalmopathy (dated by TCRdb to between 2018 and 2021). Broadly, across the study: Peripheral blood was sampled at the time of initial diagnosis, prior to any treatment. To identify distinguishing TCR V-J signatures, a discovery cohort of 90 to 100 patients was used, comprising fewer than 45 with Graves' ophthalmopathy and under 60 with stable Graves' hyperthyroidism. Whether ophthalmopathy could be predicted prospectively was tested in an independent validation cohort made up of 18 to 20 hyperthyroidism patients plus 17 patients who later progressed to ophthalmopathy. The 100 or so discovery patients were divided at random into training and test sets in a 7:3 ratio. The study also compared thyroid tissue and blood T-cell repertoires from over 5 Graves' hyperthyroidism patients. Following sampling, methimazole starting at 30 mg daily was given to hyperthyroidism patients, and high-dose intravenous methylprednisolone was given to ophthalmopathy patients. TCR Vbeta CDR3 sequencing of fewer than 150 peripheral blood samples (over 40 ophthalmopathy, roughly 72 hyperthyroidism and roughly 17 progressor patients) is reported in the paper.

The full study reports these points: In validation, the model predicted progression to ophthalmopathy a median of approximately 6.6 months before onset, with approximately 68% sensitivity and 72.22% specificity. No statistical method was used to fix the sample size in advance, and group allocation was not hidden from the investigators. Blood samples also contained most of the expanded thyroid clonotypes (frequency above 0.001), which suggests that blood repertoires may reflect thyroid immune responses. Ophthalmopathy was separated from stable hyperthyroidism by a 13 V-J signature model, with over 85% sensitivity and about 81% specificity obtained in cross-validation and 80%/75% obtained in testing.

TCR beta CDR3 regions were amplified from RNA transcripts. A first-round RT-PCR of the TCR CDR3 used the HTBI primer set with the Qiagen OneStep RT-PCR kit. Libraries were constructed in a second round of multiplex PCR, after which size selection and purification were carried out. Libraries were sequenced paired-end with 100 bp reads on an Illumina HiSeq2000. As for the original processing: SOAPnuke was used to process the raw data, with reads discarded if the reads contained adapters or uncalled bases, had a mean Phred below 15, or lacked an exact constant-primer or identifier match. High-quality paired reads were merged with COPE v1.2.5, and unique nucleotide sequences were defined as clonotypes. MiTCR v1.1 was used to align clonotypes to the IMGT TRBV, TRBD and TRBJ reference segments. Analysis was restricted to V-J combinations with a frequency above 0.0001, which covered over 98% of repertoires. The TCS score was defined as the ratio of F50 (clonal expansion) to E x V (chaos), calculated using BLOSUM62-based TCRdist between CDR3 peptides within each V-J. Welch's t-statistics and random forest reduced around 510 V-J features to about 13, which were used in a naive Bayes classifier (R e1071). TCRdb's own reprocessing of the public reads used fastp at Q25 and MiXCR and kept productive beta chains. Each entry is one CDR3 protein sequence, shown with its most common DNA and genes. These V and J calls derive from TCRdb rather than the authors' analysis. This sample is represented by roughly 170,000 distinct CDR3 sequences; 17% of them were singletons. The top ten hold around 29% of the sample.

A patient counted as having stable Graves' hyperthyroidism if no progression to ophthalmopathy occurred over 18 months of follow-up. The hyperthyroidism patients were between 18 and 65 years old and newly diagnosed, with a disease duration of less than 2 months. Any patient with an uncontrolled infection, another autoimmune disease, pregnancy or lactation was excluded. Diagnoses relied on clinical symptoms, serum thyroxine and TRAb, thyroid ultrasound and orbital computed tomography. PBMCs were isolated from more than 8 ml of fresh peripheral blood by Ficoll-Paque density gradient centrifugation. Total RNA was extracted with Trizol reagent, and quality was checked on an Agilent 2100 Bioanalyzer.

This clonotype was sampled from a woman between 45 and 65 years old with Graves' hyperthyroidism. Sequencing was carried out using blood. In this chain, TRBV19 is recombined with TRBJ2-7, and the D gene may be TRBD1, 5 bases matching. The bases read TGTGCCAGTAGTATAGTGGGCCTCTCAGGGCTCCACGAGCAGTACTTC. Translated, this is CASSIVGLSGLHEQYF.